This passage covers 24 T cell receptor beta chains from one sample sequenced in a study of cytomegalovirus exposure and HLA in healthy donors. In the PCR, 60 Vbeta and 13 Jbeta primers were used. Sequencing used immunoSEQ multiplex PCR; TCRdb keeps in-frame clones, though not all of them. The sample features approximately 40,000 clones, with 5.5% to 6% in its top ten. Material for sequencing was PBMCs. The receptors shown here come from a human donor in good health.

The chain employs TRBV19 and TRBJ1-2, with TRBD1 matching over 7 bases. Per the germline V gene, CDR1 is LNHDA and CDR2 is SQIVND (reference sequence). CDR3 length: 13 residues. The junction had 7 bases not matched to a gene; V was cut back by 6 bases and J by 6 bases. Here the CDR3 reads CASRPDRVNGYTF. The CDR3, as DNA: TGTGCCAGTAGACCCGACAGGGTTAATGGCTACACCTTC.

Regarding this clone: One end of the junction is discordant with germline, which a read error may explain. V is TRBV30 and J is TRBJ2-2; 7 bases agree with TRBD2. Germline V lookup: CDR1 GTSNPN, CDR2 SVGIG (reference sequence). The CDR3 extends over 15 amino acids. CDR3 sequence: CAGSLGGGRTGELFF. The CDR3 coding sequence is TGTGCCGGGAGTCTTGGGGGGGGGAGGACCGGGGAGCTGTTTTTT.

The chain employs TRBV6-1 and TRBJ2-1; the match to TRBD1 covers 8 bases. The CDR3 is made up of 15 amino acids. J lost 1 base, V lost 3 bases, and 2 bases had no gene match. The V gene's germline CDR1 is MNHNS and CDR2 SASEGT. The CDR3 protein is CASSEDRVSYNEQFF. The CDR3 DNA is TGTGCCAGCAGTGAGGACAGGGTTTCCTACAATGAGCAGTTCTTC.

The chain has TRBV4-1 and TRBJ1-2, with 7 positions matching TRBD1. The germline V gene encodes CDR1 MGHRA and CDR2 YSYEKL. The CDR3 is 13 amino acids. The trim removed 4 bases at V and 8 bases at J, leaving 7 bases unmatched. CDR3 DNA: TGCGCCAGCAGCCGAGCGGACAGGTTGGGCTACACCTTC. It is translated as CASSRADRLGYTF.

V and J are TRBV4-1 and TRBJ1-5, with 9 bases that match TRBD1. V shed 2 bases and J 7 bases; nucleotides not matched to a gene: 6. The CDR3 sequence is 15 residues long. Looked up from germline, CDR1 is MGHRA and CDR2 is YSYEKL. The CDR3 reads CASSQTGGAGQPQHF. Here the CDR3 DNA reads TGCGCCAGCAGCCAAACAGGGGGCGCAGGGCAGCCCCAGCATTTT.

For the CDR3, the DNA is TGCGCCAGTTTAGCGGGGTGGGGCACAGATACGCAGTATTTT. As protein: CASLAGWGTDTQYF. This sequence joins TRBV10-2 and TRBJ2-3; 8 bases line up with TRBD2. The CDR3 sequence is 14 residues long. In germline, CDR1 is WSHSY, CDR2 SAAADI. Trimming removed 9 bases from V and 1 base from J; junction bases left unmatched: 6.

The J gene is TRBJ1-2, the V gene TRBV9, with D unclear. Germline assignment: CDR1 SGDLS and CDR2 YYNGEE. With 3 bases removed from V and 7 bases from J, the gap between germline ends came to 10 bases. The CDR3 spans 12 residues. CDR3 sequence: CASSATDAGYTF. Written as DNA, the CDR3 is TGTGCCAGCAGCGCCACAGACGCTGGCTACACCTTC.

CDR3 loop: CSASGWNEQFF. For the CDR3, the DNA is TGCAGTGCTTCGGGTTGGAATGAGCAGTTCTTC. The V gene is TRBV20-1, the J gene TRBJ2-1; D call uncertain. CDR1 and CDR2 (germline): DFQATT, SNEGSKA (reference sequence). There are 11 residues in the CDR3. V shed 5 bases and J shed 7 bases, with 9 bases lying between them.

The V and J genes are TRBV6-6 and TRBJ1-2, with D perhaps matching TRBD1 (6 bases). V lost 4 bases and J lost 0, with 12 bases in between. There are 15 residues in the CDR3. From germline, CDR1 is MNHNY and CDR2 SVGAGI (reference sequence). CDR3 sequence: CASSSYWTANYGYTF. CDR3 nucleotides: TGTGCCAGCAGTTCCTACTGGACAGCTAACTATGGCTACACCTTC.

DNA for the CDR3: TGCGCCAGCAGCCAGGCTAGCGGTGACAATGAGCAGTTCTTC. Its translation: CASSQASGDNEQFF. This sequence joins TRBV4-1 and TRBJ2-1; TRBD2 matches 7 bases. After removal of 3 bases from V and 5 bases from J, the junction contained 4 bases not matched to a gene. CDR1 and CDR2 from the germline V gene are MGHRA and YSYEKL. The CDR3 totals 14 residues.

The J gene is TRBJ1-1, the V gene TRBV19, with D maybe TRBD1 (5 bases). Germline CDR1 and CDR2: LNHDA and SQIVND (reference sequence). This CDR3 region has 16 residues. Trimming stripped 9 bases from V and 8 bases from J, with 28 bases between. The CDR3 is CASSLGGNTLFREAFF. Written as DNA, the CDR3 is TGTGCCAGCTCCCTGGGGGGGAATACCCTATTTAGGGAAGCTTTCTTT. Filled out from reference TRBV19 and TRBJ1-1, the complete variable domain reads DGGITQSPKYLFRKEGQNVTLSCEQNLNHDAMYWYRQDPGQGLRLIYYSQIVNDFQKGDIAEGYSVSREKKESFPLTVTSAQKNPTAFYLCASSLGGNTLFREAFFGQGTRLTVV.

The chain carries TRBV2 and TRBJ1-2; 8 bases line up with TRBD1. The ends lost 1 base at V and 6 bases at J; junction bases unmatched: 7. CDR3 length: 15 amino acids. Germline assignment: CDR1 SNHLY and CDR2 FYNNEI. The CDR3 reads CASSEGTGRIDGYTF. The CDR3 DNA reads as TGTGCCAGCAGTGAAGGGACAGGGAGGATAGATGGCTACACCTTC. Looking up the rest from reference TRBV2 and TRBJ1-2 gives the full variable domain: EPEVTQTPSHQVTQMGQEVILRCVPISNHLYFYWYRQILGQKVEFLVSFYNNEISEKSEIFDDQFSVERPDGSNFTLKIRSTKLEDSAMYFCASSEGTGRIDGYTFGSGTRLTVV.

The J gene is TRBJ1-1, the V gene TRBV19; 10 bases agree with TRBD1. CDR3 length: 15 residues. The V gene end was trimmed by 2 bases and the J gene end by 4 bases; junction bases not matched to a gene: 4. Per germline, CDR1 LNHDA and CDR2 SQIVND (reference sequence). The CDR3 loop is CASSIRTGGRTEAFF. DNA of the CDR3: TGTGCCAGTAGTATAAGGACAGGGGGGCGCACTGAAGCTTTCTTT.

As concerns this clone: An end of the junction differs from the germline gene, which may be a read error. The chain carries TRBV30 and TRBJ1-6, with D possibly TRBD1 on 5 matching bases. This CDR3 region has 14 residues. Germline V gene lookup returns CDR1 GTSNPN and CDR2 SVGIG (reference sequence). The CDR3 sequence: CAWGRDSYNSHLHF. CDR3 bases: TGTGCCTGGGGCAGGGATTCCTATAATTCACACCTCCACTTT. Supplemented by reference TRBV30 and TRBJ1-6, the full variable domain reads SQTIHQWPATLVQPVGSPLSLECTVEGTSNPNLYWYRQAAGRGLQLLFYSVGIGQISSEVPQNLSASRPQDRQFILSSKKLLLSDSGFYLCAWGRDSYNSHLHFGNGTRLTVT.

This chain links TRBV29-1 with TRBJ2-5; 9 nucleotides line up with TRBD2. Germline assignment: CDR1 SQVTM and CDR2 ANQGSEA. This CDR3 region has 14 residues. V shed 4 bases, J shed 6 bases, and the junction held 9 bases outside the gene matches. The CDR3 loop is CSVVGGGVQKTQYF. As DNA, the CDR3 is TGCAGCGTTGTTGGCGGGGGGGTCCAGAAGACCCAGTACTTC. Drawing the rest from reference TRBV29-1 and TRBJ2-5, the complete variable domain is SAVISQKPSRDICQRGTSLTIQCQVDSQVTMMFWYRQQPGQSLTLIATANQGSEATYESGFVIDKFPISRPNLTFSTLTVSNMSPEDSSIYLCSVVGGGVQKTQYFGPGTRLLVL.

V and J are TRBV29-1 and TRBJ1-1, with D uncertain. There are 11 residues in the CDR3. Germline loops: CDR1 SQVTM, CDR2 ANQGSEA. V was clipped by 7 bases and J by 4 bases, with 10 bases between them. This chain's CDR3 is CSGLWFTEAFF. The DNA of the CDR3 is TGCAGCGGACTATGGTTCACTGAAGCTTTCTTT.

The chain carries TRBV6-1 and TRBJ2-3, with D possibly being TRBD2 (5 bases). Deletions cut 0 bases from V and 1 base from J, with 8 bases between. Germline CDR1 MNHNS, CDR2 SASEGT. The CDR3 sequence is 15 residues long. CDR3 protein: CASSEAWRGTDTQYF. The CDR3 DNA reads as TGTGCCAGCAGTGAAGCGTGGCGGGGCACAGATACGCAGTATTTT.

V and J are TRBV4-2 and TRBJ2-3, with 11 positions matching TRBD1. The CDR3 spans 19 residues. Trimming at V came to 4 bases and at J to 4 bases, leaving 16 bases not matched to a gene. The germline CDR1 and CDR2 sequences are LGHNA and YNFKEQ. CDR3 sequence: CASSPVGQGAVLFADTQYF. The DNA of the CDR3 is TGTGCCAGCAGCCCTGTTGGACAGGGGGCTGTATTATTCGCAGATACGCAGTATTTT.

The chain links TRBV5-6 to TRBJ1-5; 7 bases match TRBD1. V shed 4 bases, J shed 7 bases, and the junction held 5 bases outside the gene matches. Germline lookup yields CDR1 SGHDT and CDR2 YYEEEE. This CDR3 spans 13 amino acids. This CDR3 reads CASSPTGTQPQHF. As DNA, the CDR3 is TGTGCCAGCAGCCCGACAGGGACACAGCCCCAGCATTTT.

This rearrangement joins TRBV7-9 to TRBJ2-1; weak D call: TRBD2 (5 bases). The CDR3 totals 15 residues. The germline V gene encodes CDR1 SEHNR and CDR2 FQNEAQ (reference sequence). The V gene lost 1 base and the J gene lost 10 bases, with 17 bases spanning the gap. DNA of the CDR3: TGTGCCAGCAGCTTAGGGAGTCGAGGACGCGGGGAGCAGTTCTTC. It translates to CASSLGSRGRGEQFF.

The chain couples TRBV5-1 to TRBJ1-6; D is uncertain. CDR1 and CDR2 (germline): SGHRS, YFSETQ. The length of the CDR3 is 14 residues. Between the trimmed V and J ends, which lost 3 bases and 8 bases, there was a span of 12 bases. The CDR3 bases are TGCGCCAGCAGCTCGGGGAAAGATTATTCACCCCTCCACTTT. Its protein is CASSSGKDYSPLHF. The full variable domain, its missing parts supplied by reference TRBV5-1 and TRBJ1-6, is KAGVTQTPRYLIKTRGQQVTLSCSPISGHRSVSWYQQTPGQGLQFLFEYFSETQRNKGNFPGRFSGRQFSNSRSEMNVSTLELGDSALYLCASSSGKDYSPLHFGNGTRLTVT.

This chain connects TRBV7-9 to TRBJ1-1, with 9 bases fitting TRBD1. V was pared by 6 bases and J by 6 bases, with 2 bases of the junction left unmatched. Germline-derived CDR1 and CDR2 are SEHNR and FQNEAQ (reference sequence). The CDR3 extends over 12 amino acids. Here the CDR3 DNA reads TGTGCCAGCAGTCGACAGGGGGCTGAAGCTTTCTTT. Translation gives CASSRQGAEAFF.

The chain carries TRBV4-1 and TRBJ2-5; the D gene is possibly TRBD2 (6 bases). CDR1 MGHRA and CDR2 YSYEKL come from the germline V gene. Trimming took off 3 bases at V and 5 bases at J, with 16 bases between the two ends. This CDR3 has 15 amino acids. The CDR3 nucleotides are TGCGCCAGCAGCCACGGCACGACTAGTTCGGAGACCCAGTACTTC. This encodes CASSHGTTSSETQYF.

The rearrangement uses TRBV5-8 and TRBJ2-1; no clear D gene. The CDR3 totals 11 residues. Germline V lookup: CDR1 SGHTS, CDR2 YDEGEE. Trimming shortened V by 2 bases and J by 7 bases, and 4 bases separated the two germline ends. CDR3 sequence (DNA): TGTGCCAGCAGCTTTCTGAATGAGCAGTTCTTC. Translating gives CASSFLNEQFF.